This T cell receptor beta chain was captured by sequencing in a study of human T cells and chemical hapten exposure. As for time point: patch test 1, 2 weeks after DPC sensitization. Documented treatment: therapeutic diphenylcyclopropenone sensitization with weekly scalp DPC. TCRdb itself ran the RACE reads through MiXCR, one entry per CDR3 protein. Of approximately 80,000 distinct CDR3 sequences listed, approximately 8% are singletons. Germline loops: CDR1 SGHDT, CDR2 YYEEEE. The CDR3 consists of 14 residues. Trimming shortened V by 0 bases and J by 1 base, and 7 bases separated the two germline ends.

This clonotype originated in a woman between 25 and 40 years old with alopecia areata. Some clones in this sample may be carry-over from other donors' samples. This chain uses TRBV5-6 with TRBJ1-2; no definite D call. Source: whole blood, taken in connection with sensitization to the hapten diphenylcyclopropenone (DPC). The DNA of the CDR3 is TGTGCCAGCAGCTTGGCCCCGGTTAACTATGGCTACACCTTC. Its protein is CASSLAPVNYGYTF.